This T cell receptor beta chain was identified during a study of blood T cell repertoires in COVID-19. Study-level information: T cells, B-cell-depleted T cells, or PBMCs provided the cDNA or gDNA that served as material.

Enrolled through a virtual design, the participants were between 18 and 89 years of age and came from some 25 US areas. Donors were grouped by their self-reported clinical history. The V segment lost 3 bases and the J segment 6 bases; nucleotides outside the gene matches: 13. Germline CDR1 LGHNA, CDR2 YNFKEQ. This CDR3 spans 17 amino acids. Original processing methods: Nucleated cell counts were estimated from reference gene primer amplification. This table comes from immunoSEQ multiplex PCR, and its TCRdb copy is limited to in-frame clones, with some not included. V, J and clone size are those of that table, while D and trimming were read from the DNA. The table shows 150,000 to 200,000 clones, with 70% to 90% occurring only once.

V is TRBV4-2 and J is TRBJ2-3, with 9 bases lining up with TRBD2. The specimen sequenced was PBMCs or T cells enriched from blood (not recorded which). This sequence originates from a woman aged 18-35 years who had recovered from COVID-19. The CDR3 coding sequence is TGTGCCAGCAGCCATCCCGAGACTAGCGGTATTCCCGATACGCAGTATTTT. This codes for CASSHPETSGIPDTQYF.